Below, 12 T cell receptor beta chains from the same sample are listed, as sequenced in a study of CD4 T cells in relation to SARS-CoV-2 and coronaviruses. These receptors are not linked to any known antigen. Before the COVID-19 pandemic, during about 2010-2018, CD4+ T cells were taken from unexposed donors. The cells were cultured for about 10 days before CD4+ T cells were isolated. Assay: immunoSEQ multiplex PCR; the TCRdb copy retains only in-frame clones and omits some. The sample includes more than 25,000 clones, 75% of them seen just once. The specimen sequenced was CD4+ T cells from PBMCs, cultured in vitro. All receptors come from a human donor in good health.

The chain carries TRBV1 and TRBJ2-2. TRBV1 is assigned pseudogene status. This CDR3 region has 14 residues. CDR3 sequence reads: CTTNMDGNTGELFF. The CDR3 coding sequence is TGCACCACTAACATGGACGGGAACACCGGGGAGCTGTTTTTT.

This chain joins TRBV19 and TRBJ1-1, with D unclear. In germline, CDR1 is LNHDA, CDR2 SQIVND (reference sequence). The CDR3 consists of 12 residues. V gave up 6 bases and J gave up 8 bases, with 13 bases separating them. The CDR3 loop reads CASSAGRLEAFF. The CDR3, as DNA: TGTGCCAGTAGCGCGGGAAGGTTAGAAGCTTTCTTT.

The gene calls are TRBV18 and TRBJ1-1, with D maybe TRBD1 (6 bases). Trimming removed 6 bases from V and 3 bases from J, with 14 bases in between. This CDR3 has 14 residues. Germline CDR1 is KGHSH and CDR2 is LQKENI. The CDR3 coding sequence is TGTGCCAGCTCCCAGGCGGGGGGGCACACTGAAGCTTTCTTT. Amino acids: CASSQAGGHTEAFF.

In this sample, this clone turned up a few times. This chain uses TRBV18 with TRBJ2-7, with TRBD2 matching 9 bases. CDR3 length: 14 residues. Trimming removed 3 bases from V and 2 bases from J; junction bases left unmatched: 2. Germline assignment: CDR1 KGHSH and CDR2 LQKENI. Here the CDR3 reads CASSPSGSPYEQYF. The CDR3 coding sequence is TGTGCCAGCTCACCTAGCGGGAGCCCCTACGAGCAGTACTTC.

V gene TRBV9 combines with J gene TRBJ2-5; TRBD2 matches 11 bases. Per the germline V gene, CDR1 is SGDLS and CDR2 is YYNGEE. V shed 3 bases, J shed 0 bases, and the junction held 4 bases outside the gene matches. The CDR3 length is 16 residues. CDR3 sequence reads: CASSALAGGDQETQYF. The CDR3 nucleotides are TGTGCCAGCAGCGCCCTAGCGGGGGGCGACCAAGAGACCCAGTACTTC.

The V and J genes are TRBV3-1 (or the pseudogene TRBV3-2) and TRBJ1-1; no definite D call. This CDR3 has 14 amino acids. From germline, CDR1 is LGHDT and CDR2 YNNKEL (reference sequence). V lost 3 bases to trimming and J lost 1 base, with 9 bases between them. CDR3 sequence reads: CASSQLSGNTEAFF. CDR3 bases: TGTGCCAGCAGCCAGCTATCAGGGAACACTGAAGCTTTCTTT.

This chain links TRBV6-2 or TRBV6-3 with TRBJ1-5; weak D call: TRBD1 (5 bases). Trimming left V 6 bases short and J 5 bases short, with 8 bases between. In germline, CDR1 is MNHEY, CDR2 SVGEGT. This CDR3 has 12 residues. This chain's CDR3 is CASSRGDQPQHF. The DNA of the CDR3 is TGTGCCAGCAGCCGGGGGGATCAGCCCCAGCATTTT.

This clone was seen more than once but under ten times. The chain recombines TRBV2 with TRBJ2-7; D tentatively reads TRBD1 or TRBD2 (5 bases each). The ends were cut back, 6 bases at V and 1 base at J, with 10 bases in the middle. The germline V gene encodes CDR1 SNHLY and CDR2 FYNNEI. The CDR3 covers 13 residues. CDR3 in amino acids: CASRRDGSYEQYF. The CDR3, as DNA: TGTGCCAGCAGGAGGGACGGATCCTACGAGCAGTACTTC.

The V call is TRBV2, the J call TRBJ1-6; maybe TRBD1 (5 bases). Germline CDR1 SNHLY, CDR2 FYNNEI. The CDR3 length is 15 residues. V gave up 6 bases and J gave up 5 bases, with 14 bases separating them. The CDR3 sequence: CASRQARDDNSPLHF. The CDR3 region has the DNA TGTGCCAGCAGGCAGGCGAGGGACGATAATTCACCCCTCCACTTT.

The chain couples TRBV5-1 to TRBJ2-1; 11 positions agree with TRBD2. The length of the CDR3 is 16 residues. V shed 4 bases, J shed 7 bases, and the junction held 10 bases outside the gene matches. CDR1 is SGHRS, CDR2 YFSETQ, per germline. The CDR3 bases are TGCGCCAGCAGCCCAGGGGCACCTAGCGGGAGGAATGAGCAGTTCTTC. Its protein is CASSPGAPSGRNEQFF.

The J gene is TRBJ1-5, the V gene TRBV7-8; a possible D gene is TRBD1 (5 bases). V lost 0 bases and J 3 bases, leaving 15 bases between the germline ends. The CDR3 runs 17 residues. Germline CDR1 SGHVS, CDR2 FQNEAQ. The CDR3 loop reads CASSLARRLGVNQPQHF. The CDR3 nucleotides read TGTGCCAGCAGCTTAGCGCGTCGCCTGGGGGTCAATCAGCCCCAGCATTTT.

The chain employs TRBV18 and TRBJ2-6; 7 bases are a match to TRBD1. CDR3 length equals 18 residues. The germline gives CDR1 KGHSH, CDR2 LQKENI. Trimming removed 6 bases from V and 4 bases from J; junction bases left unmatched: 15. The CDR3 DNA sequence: TGTGCCAGCTCCTCCCGCGTTATCGACAGGGCGGGGGCCAACGTCCTGACTTTC. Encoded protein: CASSSRVIDRAGANVLTF.